The 22 T cell receptor beta chains given below trace back to one sample, sequenced in a study of siplizumab effects on memory and regulatory T cells. Assay: immunoSEQ multiplex PCR; the TCRdb copy retains only in-frame clones and omits some. The sample yields approximately 100,000 clones, around 94% seen once. The source material was non-Treg CD4+ T cells sorted from blood. Every receptor here comes from a human donor in good health.

The rearrangement uses TRBV7-8 and TRBJ1-5; TRBD1 might be the D (5 bases). Germline V CDR1 and CDR2: SGHVS, FQNEAQ. CDR3 size: 15 residues. V dropped 2 bases and J dropped 7 bases, with 15 bases sitting between them. The CDR3 is CASSLLGRWGQPQHF. The CDR3 nucleotides read TGTGCCAGCAGCTTACTTGGGCGGTGGGGCCAGCCCCAGCATTTT.

This sequence joins TRBV7-7 and TRBJ2-5; the D call may be TRBD1 or TRBD2 (5 bases each). V lost 0 bases to trimming and J lost 2 bases, with 7 bases between them. The germline V gene has CDR1 SSHAT and CDR2 FNYEAQ (reference sequence). The CDR3 covers 14 residues. The CDR3 here is CASSLAGPQETQYF. The CDR3 DNA reads as TGTGCCAGCAGCTTAGCGGGACCTCAAGAGACCCAGTACTTC.

This clone appeared a few times. The chain has TRBV10-3 and TRBJ2-1; 14 bases are a match to TRBD2. Per the germline V gene, CDR1 is ENHRY and CDR2 is SYGVKD. This CDR3 comprises 14 residues. Trimming at V came to 10 bases and at J to 6 bases, leaving 5 bases not matched to a gene. In DNA form, the CDR3 reads TGTGCCAGTAGACTAGCGGGAGGGCTCAATGAGCAGTTCTTC. It yields the protein CASRLAGGLNEQFF.

The V call is TRBV7-2, the J call TRBJ2-7, with TRBD1 matching 7 bases. Looked up from germline, CDR1 is SGHTA and CDR2 is FQGNSA. This CDR3 contains 15 residues. Unmatched junction bases numbered 5, after V lost 3 bases and J lost 0 bases. CDR3 region: CASSLAGGNSYEQYF. In nucleotides, the CDR3 is TGTGCCAGCAGCTTGGCAGGGGGAAACTCCTACGAGCAGTACTTC.

The chain combines TRBV5-4 with TRBJ2-2; weak D call: TRBD1 (6 bases). The germline V and J ends were trimmed by 4 bases and 3 bases, with 10 bases remaining between them. Germline V gene lookup returns CDR1 SGHNT and CDR2 YYREEE (reference sequence). The CDR3 totals 14 residues. The CDR3 coding sequence is TGTGCCAGCAGCGTAACAGGGTACACCGGGGAGCTGTTTTTT. This codes for CASSVTGYTGELFF.

The gene calls are TRBV28 and TRBJ1-5; TRBD1 might be the D (5 bases). V shed 8 bases and J shed 2 bases, with 16 bases lying between them. The CDR3 runs to 15 residues. Germline loops: CDR1 MDHEN, CDR2 SYDVKM. CDR3 residues: CASWAGGRGNQPQHF. The CDR3 bases are TGTGCCAGCTGGGCTGGGGGACGGGGCAATCAGCCCCAGCATTTT. The variable domain in full, completed from reference TRBV28 and TRBJ1-5, reads DVKVTQSSRYLVKRTGEKVFLECVQDMDHENMFWYRQDPGLGLRLIYFSYDVKMKEKGDIPEGYSVSREKKERFSLILESASTNQTSMYLCASWAGGRGNQPQHFGDGTRLSIL.

To note about this clone: Its ends do not fully match the called genes, so a read error is possible. This rearrangement joins TRBV7-6 to TRBJ2-5; 8 bases line up with TRBD2. In germline, CDR1 is SGHVS, CDR2 FNYEAQ. The CDR3 loop spans 14 amino acids. The CDR3 is CASSLAGDSGTQYF. As DNA, the CDR3 is TGTGCCAGCAGCCTAGCGGGTGACAGTGGGACCCAGTACTTC.

The rearrangement joins TRBV19 to TRBJ2-6, with D tentatively TRBD1 or TRBD2 (6 bases each). CDR1 LNHDA and CDR2 SQIVND come from the germline V gene (reference sequence). The V and J ends lost 7 bases and 3 bases respectively, with 13 bases between them. The CDR3 runs 15 residues. The CDR3 here is CASTPGAGGANVLTF. The CDR3 coding sequence is TGTGCCAGTACCCCGGGGGCGGGTGGGGCCAACGTCCTGACTTTC. The whole variable domain, filled in from reference TRBV19 and TRBJ2-6, reads DGGITQSPKYLFRKEGQNVTLSCEQNLNHDAMYWYRQDPGQGLRLIYYSQIVNDFQKGDIAEGYSVSREKKESFPLTVTSAQKNPTAFYLCASTPGAGGANVLTFGAGSRLTVL.

V is TRBV18 and J is TRBJ2-6; D is perhaps TRBD1 (6 bases). The germline V gene encodes CDR1 KGHSH and CDR2 LQKENI. The CDR3 is 20 amino acids. Trimming removed 0 bases at V and 0 bases at J, with 18 bases between. CDR3 protein: CASSPPTGRLPNSGANVLTF. In nucleotides, the CDR3 is TGTGCCAGCTCACCACCGACAGGAAGATTACCCAACTCTGGGGCCAACGTCCTGACTTTC.

In this sample, this clone turned up a few times. The chain uses TRBV7-9 and TRBJ1-1, with D tentatively TRBD1 (5 bases). In germline, CDR1 is SEHNR, CDR2 FQNEAQ (reference sequence). The V end was cut by 1 base, the J end by 1 base, with 7 bases between. The CDR3 totals 14 residues. CDR3 in amino acids: CASSLGGTNTEAFF. Here the CDR3 DNA reads TGTGCCAGCAGCTTAGGGGGGACGAACACTGAAGCTTTCTTT.

The chain has TRBV14 and TRBJ1-2; perhaps TRBD1 as D (5 bases). Germline CDR1 SGHDN, CDR2 FVKESK. Trimming left V 4 bases short and J 4 bases short, with 10 bases between. There are 13 residues in the CDR3. CDR3 sequence: CASSLGGGYGYTF. CDR3 nucleotide sequence: TGTGCCAGCAGCCTTGGGGGTGGCTATGGCTACACCTTC.

This chain links TRBV7-2 with TRBJ2-3, with 7 bases identical to TRBD2. Germline lookup yields CDR1 SGHTA and CDR2 FQGNSA. The J segment lost 4 bases and the V segment lost 2 bases, leaving 6 bases of the junction unmatched. The CDR3 runs 15 residues. CDR3 residues: CASSLPGRGPDTQYF. The CDR3 region has the DNA TGTGCCAGCAGCTTACCTGGGAGGGGCCCAGATACGCAGTATTTT.

V and J are TRBV18 and TRBJ2-7, with TRBD2 as a possible D gene (6 bases). V was pared by 4 bases and J by 3 bases, with 22 bases between. The germline V gene encodes CDR1 KGHSH and CDR2 LQKENI. The CDR3 is 17 amino acids. CDR3 bases: TGTGCCAGCTCACTCGGACCGGGGACCAGGGAGGTCTACGAGCAGTACTTC. Encoded protein: CASSLGPGTREVYEQYF.

This sequence joins TRBV29-1 and TRBJ2-1, with 12 bases matching TRBD2. The germline CDR1 and CDR2 sequences are SQVTM and ANQGSEA. V was pared by 6 bases and J by 4 bases, with 13 bases of the junction left unmatched. This CDR3 spans 17 amino acids. CDR3 in amino acids: CSVLVEGLAGRYNEQFF. CDR3 in DNA: TGCAGCGTACTAGTTGAGGGACTAGCGGGTAGGTACAATGAGCAGTTCTTC.

The rearrangement links TRBV18 to TRBJ1-3, with 8 nucleotides matching TRBD1. This CDR3 is 19 amino acids long. Germline-derived CDR1 and CDR2 are KGHSH and LQKENI. With V trimmed by 1 base and J by 0 bases, 11 bases remained unmatched. The CDR3 nucleotides read TGTGCCAGCTCACCACAATGGGGACAGGACCTCCACTCTGGAAACACCATATATTTT. It is translated as CASSPQWGQDLHSGNTIYF.

This chain connects TRBV5-1 to TRBJ1-2; maybe TRBD1 (6 bases). This CDR3 is 14 amino acids long. The V and J ends lost 3 bases and 3 bases respectively, with 12 bases between them. Germline-derived CDR1 and CDR2 are SGHRS and YFSETQ. The CDR3 nucleotides read TGCGCCAGCAGCTCCTCAGGGGAATACTATGGCTACACCTTC. Residues: CASSSSGEYYGYTF.

This clone has just one count. The CDR3 nucleotides are TGCAGTGCTCTCAGGAACACTGAAGCTTTCTTT. Encoded protein: CSALRNTEAFF. The rearrangement links TRBV20-1 to TRBJ1-1; D call uncertain. Per germline, CDR1 DFQATT and CDR2 SNEGSKA (reference sequence). This CDR3 contains 11 residues. Trimming removed 5 bases at V and 1 base at J, with 5 bases between.

This clone appeared a few times. The chain employs TRBV5-1 and TRBJ2-5, with a tentative D call TRBD1 (7 bases). The CDR3 sequence is 14 residues long. With 3 bases removed from V and 6 bases from J, the gap between germline ends came to 15 bases. Germline V CDR1 and CDR2: SGHRS, YFSETQ. This CDR3 is CASSSEGAGKTQYF. The CDR3 region has the DNA TGCGCCAGCAGCTCTGAGGGGGCGGGGAAGACCCAGTACTTC.

In its sample, this clone was seen a few times. The rearrangement joins TRBV2 to TRBJ2-7; D not certain. The CDR3 totals 12 residues. CDR1 and CDR2 from the germline V gene are SNHLY and FYNNEI. Trimming took 6 bases from V and 0 from J, leaving 6 bases between them. The CDR3 is CASRVSSYEQYF. CDR3 in DNA: TGTGCCAGCAGGGTTAGCTCCTACGAGCAGTACTTC. Filled out from reference TRBV2 and TRBJ2-7, the complete variable domain reads EPEVTQTPSHQVTQMGQEVILRCVPISNHLYFYWYRQILGQKVEFLVSFYNNEISEKSEIFDDQFSVERPDGSNFTLKIRSTKLEDSAMYFCASRVSSYEQYFGPGTRLTVT.

The chain carries TRBV6-5 and TRBJ1-5; 9 nucleotides agree with TRBD1. This CDR3 is 14 amino acids long. J lost 4 bases, V lost 6 bases, and 4 bases had no gene match. Germline V gene data show CDR1 as MNHEY and CDR2 as SVGAGI. The CDR3 protein is CASRPDRGNQPQHF. The DNA of the CDR3 is TGTGCCAGCAGACCGGACAGGGGTAATCAGCCCCAGCATTTT.

The chain combines TRBV5-1 with TRBJ1-3; tentative D call: TRBD1 (5 bases). The germline V gene encodes CDR1 SGHRS and CDR2 YFSETQ. V dropped 5 bases and J dropped 2 bases, with 11 bases sitting between them. This CDR3 region has 14 residues. CDR3 sequence reads: CASSPQGPGNTIYF. CDR3 nucleotides: TGCGCCAGCAGTCCCCAGGGCCCTGGAAACACCATATATTTT.

V usage is TRBV7-9 and J usage is TRBJ1-1; TRBD1 is a possible D gene (6 bases). Germline V gene data show CDR1 as SEHNR and CDR2 as FQNEAQ (reference sequence). The CDR3 totals 15 residues. V was shortened by 3 bases and J by 5 bases, with 16 bases between the two germline ends. The CDR3 region is CASSFTQGAGTEAFF. The CDR3 DNA reads as TGTGCCAGCAGCTTTACACAGGGTGCGGGGACTGAAGCTTTCTTT.